This is a list of T cell receptor beta chains from one sample in a study of long-term antiretroviral therapy in people with HIV. Repertoires were generated with immunoSEQ multiplex PCR, while TCRdb's copy carries only in-frame clones and drops some. Of around 20,000 clones listed, about nine tenths were seen once; the top ten hold just over 8%. This sample comprised unsorted PBMCs, obtained 0.2 years before starting antiretroviral therapy. Receptors were obtained from a man younger than 35 with HIV. The CDR3 runs from the conserved cysteine through the conserved F or W.

TRBJ2-3,TRBV30,CAYGWSGQTPDTQYF
TRBJ1-1,TRBV6-1,CASSASIPEAFF
TRBJ2-5,TRBV13,CASSGTSGRRESEETQYF
TRBJ1-2,TRBV21-1,CASGDRGERDYGYTF
TRBJ1-3,TRBV5-1,CASTLGGTGNTIYF
TRBJ2-1,TRBV10-3,CAITARGNGNEQFF
TRBJ1-6,TRBV14,CASSQGQGSNSPLHF
TRBJ2-2,TRBV6-5,CASSYGGAGELFF
TRBJ2-2,TRBV10-3,CAINEREGYTGELFF
TRBJ2-3,TRBV7-9,CASSLGTASTDTQYF
TRBJ1-1,TRBV6-5,CASSYKQGSLVAFF
TRBJ2-1,TRBV19,CASSMLLNEQFF
TRBJ1-2,TRBV7-8,CASSLGSGTGAGYGYTF
TRBJ2-7,TRBV7-8,CASSLHRGPSYEQYF
TRBJ2-1,TRBV10-3,CAISLAQGQGVYNEQFF
TRBJ1-2,TRBV29-1,CSVGRAYGYTF
TRBJ1-3,TRBV5-4,CASSLGAAPSGNTIYF
TRBJ2-7,TRBV10-3,CASNPGSPYEQYF
TRBJ1-1,TRBV9,CASSARDRGTEAFF
TRBJ2-1,TRBV2,CASREGRGLYNEQFF
TRBJ1-5,TRBV6-6,CASSYSAAQTPQHF
TRBJ1-4,TRBV2,CASSEALLWTTNSEKLFF
TRBJ1-1,TRBV9,CASSVVERYTEAFF
TRBJ2-3,TRBV4-3,CASSQGGPPDTQYF
TRBJ2-3,TRBV7-3,CASSLGASRDTQYF
TRBJ1-4,TRBV13,CASSSSRAAPQNEKLFF
TRBJ2-7,TRBV6-1,CASRGAAYEQYF
TRBJ2-5,TRBV9,CASSFADVQAGETQYF
TRBJ1-4,TRBV19,CASSIGSTGLNEKLFF